The present T cell receptor beta chain was sequenced within a study of blood T cell repertoires in COVID-19. Study in general: Sites across the United States, Italy and Spain contributed samples from acute and convalescent COVID-19. In each case, the material was cDNA or gDNA derived from T cells, B-cell-depleted T cells, or PBMCs.

The CDR3 consists of 16 residues. V lost 4 bases, J lost 2 bases, and 15 bases lay in between. Looked up from germline, CDR1 is KGHSH and CDR2 is LQKENI. Authors' analysis steps: The assay estimated nucleated cells by amplifying reference gene primers. Data came from immunoSEQ multiplex PCR; TCRdb stores just in-frame clones and leaves some out. Clonal size and the V and J genes are those of that table, whereas D and trimming came from the DNA. The sample yields about 270,000 clones, 80% to 85% seen once. The chain is built from TRBV18 and TRBJ1-5; no firm D call. This receptor was taken from a woman aged 60 to 75 with active or convalescent COVID-19. The sequenced sample was peripheral blood. DNA for the CDR3: TGTGCCAGCTCACTGCAGGCACCCCCGGGCAATCAGCCCCAGCATTTT. It translates to CASSLQAPPGNQPQHF.